Below, one T cell receptor beta chain is given with its context. Participants came from roughly 25 US areas, aged roughly 18 to 95 years. This record belongs to a study of blood T cell repertoires in COVID-19. Study overall: The United States, Italy and Spain provided the acute and convalescent COVID-19 samples.

As originally analysed: Amplification from reference gene primers served as the basis for estimated nucleated cell counts. Clones were read by immunoSEQ multiplex PCR, and TCRdb kept only the in-frame ones, dropping some. V and J calls and clone size come straight from that table; D and trimming were deduced from the DNA. Of around 150,000 clones listed, around 80% are singletons. CDR1 SGHRS and CDR2 YFSETQ come from the germline V gene. V was trimmed by 4 bases and J by 2 bases, leaving 12 bases between them. This CDR3 has 15 amino acids. The sequence came from a man aged 50-59 years who had recovered from COVID-19. The J gene is TRBJ2-2, the V gene TRBV5-1, with D perhaps TRBD1 (5 bases). The specimen was PBMCs or T cells enriched from blood (not recorded which). CDR3 DNA sequence: TGCGCCAGCAGCGCCCTAACAGGAAACACCGGGGAGCTGTTTTTT. Amino acid sequence: CASSALTGNTGELFF. The full variable domain, completed using reference TRBV5-1 and TRBJ2-2, is KAGVTQTPRYLIKTRGQQVTLSCSPISGHRSVSWYQQTPGQGLQFLFEYFSETQRNKGNFPGRFSGRQFSNSRSEMNVSTLELGDSALYLCASSALTGNTGELFFGEGSRLTVL.